This T cell receptor beta chain was sequenced during a study of T cells in localized non-small cell lung cancer. Using immunoSEQ multiplex PCR, the repertoire was profiled, and TCRdb retains in-frame clones only, with some absent. This sample has 20,000 to 25,000 clones; more than 75% occur once, and the top ten carry roughly 5.9%. Findings of the study overall: Exceeding tumor, uninvolved adjacent lung had the highest T cell clonality. Of the top 100 tumor clones, median around 60 were in adjacent lung, 25 to 35 among its top 100. A higher density of T cells in blood coincided with extended overall survival. Heterogeneity is still possible, as just one tumor region was sequenced.

This CDR3 is 14 amino acids long. The V gene's germline CDR1 is SGHDT and CDR2 YYEEEE. Between the trimmed V and J ends, which lost 2 bases and 3 bases, there was a span of 11 bases. About this clone itself: Antigen: not known.

The specimen comprised peripheral blood, sampled before any cancer treatment. This TCR derives from a male donor older than 55 with stage II squamous cell lung carcinoma. This chain links TRBV5-6 with TRBJ1-1; D gene ambiguous. In DNA, the CDR3 is TGTGCCAGCAGCTTTCCCCGACAAGACACTGAAGCTTTCTTT. Residues: CASSFPRQDTEAFF.